This T cell receptor (beta chain) is drawn from a study of T cell responses to AZD1222 COVID-19 vaccine. Study findings and constraints: Within unmutated variant regions lay the reported targets of nearly half of spike-specific TCRs. Only after the peak T cell response were repertoires sampled.

The junction had 11 bases not matched to a gene; V was cut back by 6 bases and J by 2 bases. The CDR3 runs to 17 residues. Germline loops: CDR1 SGHDT, CDR2 YYEEEE. Comment on this clone: Its antigen is not known.

The data were produced by immunoSEQ multiplex PCR, yet TCRdb's version contains in-frame clones alone and is incomplete. The sample contains more than 95,000 clones, roughly 89% of which appear only once. The input for sequencing was peripheral blood, taken on day 0 of MenACWY control vaccination. The chain uses TRBV5-6 and TRBJ2-6, with 7 positions matching TRBD1. The TCR was taken from an adult in good health. The CDR3 DNA is TGTGCCAGCACTTCCGGGACAGAGAGGGCTGGGGCCAACGTCCTGACTTTC. It specifies CASTSGTERAGANVLTF.